This entry lists 5 T cell receptor beta chains sequenced from one sample in a study of shared clonotypes between healthy human individuals. The repertoire was sequenced with immunoSEQ multiplex PCR; TCRdb's copy has only in-frame clones and lacks some. The sample yields about 1 million clones, 60% to 80% seen once. Sequenced: memory CD4+ T cells sorted from blood. Subset here: CD45RA-negative fraction. The receptors were sampled from a man younger than 35 in good health.

The DNA for the CDR3 is TGTGCCAGCAGCTTAAGTGGAGGAAACACCATATATTTT. Its translation: CASSLSGGNTIYF. The genes are TRBV7-6 and TRBJ1-3; no reliable D call. CDR1 is SGHVS and CDR2 is FNYEAQ in the germline V gene. V lost 2 bases and J lost 4, with 6 bases in between. The CDR3 consists of 13 residues.

This chain joins TRBV6-1 and TRBJ2-1; tentative D call: TRBD2 (7 bases). Looked up from germline, CDR1 is MNHNS and CDR2 is SASEGT. V lost 8 bases to trimming and J lost 8 bases, with 10 bases between them. This CDR3 has 11 residues. The CDR3 DNA is TGTGCCAGCGGGGGGGCGTATGAGCAGTTCTTC. Translated: CASGGAYEQFF.

The V gene is TRBV21-1, the J gene TRBJ1-4. TRBV21-1 represents a pseudogene. CDR3 length equals 15 residues. The CDR3 sequence: CASSKEVGEDEKLFF. The CDR3 bases are TGTGCCAGCAGCAAAGAAGTAGGGGAGGATGAAAAACTGTTTTTT.

The chain uses TRBV5-4 and TRBJ2-7; no firm D call. CDR1 and CDR2 from the germline V gene are SGHNT and YYREEE (reference sequence). V shed 4 bases and J shed 6 bases, with 11 bases lying between them. The CDR3 loop spans 12 amino acids. The CDR3 spells CASSPNTGEQYF. DNA of the CDR3: TGTGCCAGCAGCCCTAATACGGGCGAGCAGTACTTC.

The rearrangement joins TRBV7-2 to TRBJ1-6; D remains ambiguous. The CDR3 loop spans 14 amino acids. CDR1 is SGHTA and CDR2 is FQGNSA in the germline V gene. Trimming shortened V by 2 bases and J by 9 bases, and 11 bases separated the two germline ends. CDR3 nucleotides: TGTGCCAGCAGCTTAACGGGTAACGGTTCACCCCTCCACTTT. It encodes CASSLTGNGSPLHF.